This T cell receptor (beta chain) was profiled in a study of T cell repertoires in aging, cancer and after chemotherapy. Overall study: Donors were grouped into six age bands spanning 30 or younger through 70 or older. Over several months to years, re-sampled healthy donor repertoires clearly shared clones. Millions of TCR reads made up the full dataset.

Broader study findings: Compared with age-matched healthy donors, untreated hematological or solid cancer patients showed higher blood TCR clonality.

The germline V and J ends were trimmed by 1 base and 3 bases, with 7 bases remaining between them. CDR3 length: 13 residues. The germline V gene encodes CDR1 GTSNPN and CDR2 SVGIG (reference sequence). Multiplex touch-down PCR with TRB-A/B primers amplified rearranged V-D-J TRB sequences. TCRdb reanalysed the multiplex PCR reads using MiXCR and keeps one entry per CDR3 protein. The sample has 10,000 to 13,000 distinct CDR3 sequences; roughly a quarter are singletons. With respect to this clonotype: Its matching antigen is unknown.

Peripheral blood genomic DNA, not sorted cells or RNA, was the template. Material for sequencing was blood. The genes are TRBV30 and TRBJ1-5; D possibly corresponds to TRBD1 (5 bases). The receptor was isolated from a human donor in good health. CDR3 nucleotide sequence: TGTGCCTGGAGTGGACAGAACAATCAGCCCCAGCATTTT. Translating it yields CAWSGQNNQPQHF.